This record looks at one T cell receptor beta chain sequence and its context. Its antigen is unknown. Sequence at one end of the junction differs from germline and may be a read error. TCRbeta libraries were built with three rounds of nested PCR, modified from ARM-PCR. Each CDR3 protein is one row after TCRdb ran MiXCR on the multiplex PCR reads. The sample lists approximately 68,000 distinct CDR3 sequences; 60% to 75% were seen once. The sample originates from a study of tumor and adjacent non-tumor tissue in lung cancer. About the research overall: The patients, about nine men and four to six women, were about 30 to 85 with stage I to III disease. Notes on the study in general: Tumor TCR diversity, when higher, was linked to shorter survival. Top 100 clones took a larger repertoire share in normal lung.

No cell sorting was done before RNA was extracted from the tissue. This clonotype was obtained from a man in his sixties with non-small cell lung cancer. Sequencing was done on a sample of lung tumor tissue.

In nucleotides, the CDR3 is TGCAGTAATAGAGGGAAGTGGGGAGATAAGCAGTATTTT. Translated, it gives CSNRGKWGDKQYF. V usage is TRBV20-1 and J usage is TRBJ2-3; tentative D call: TRBD2 (5 bases). The CDR3 sequence is 13 residues long. Germline loops: CDR1 DFQATT, CDR2 SNEGSKA (reference sequence).